The sequence of this TCR beta chain was determined in a study of shared clonotypes between healthy human individuals. For the study at large: CD4 naive cells filled three plates per donor, CD4 memory three, CD8 naive two and CD8 memory one.

Germline lookup yields CDR1 MNHNS and CDR2 SASEGT. Trimming pared 5 bases from V and 5 bases from J, leaving 11 bases between. CDR3 size: 13 residues. Comment on this clone: No antigen is known for it.

The method was immunoSEQ multiplex PCR; TCRdb's version includes in-frame clones alone and lacks a portion of them. The sample carries roughly 2.2 million clones, about nine tenths recorded once. Findings and limits, study-wide: The sole specimen, blood, was sampled, and tissue repertoires likely differ.

The clonotype comes from a man aged 18 to 29 in good health. Some clones in this sample may be carry-over from other donors' samples. V usage is TRBV6-1 and J usage is TRBJ2-3; D ambiguous. The sequenced sample was naive CD4+ T cells from PBMCs. The subset denotes: CD45RA+ positively selected. CDR3 in amino acids: CASSIGLGDTQYF. The CDR3, as DNA: TGTGCCAGCAGTATAGGGCTGGGAGATACGCAGTATTTT.